This passage covers 19 T cell receptor beta chains from one sample sequenced in a study of vaccination effects on CD4 cells after COVID-19. Their cognate antigens are unknown. Only in-frame clones appear in the TCRdb table, and some are missing; sequencing was by immunoSEQ multiplex PCR. The profile covers tens of thousands of clones, with roughly two thirds appearing a single time and around 27% taken by the ten largest. Sequencing followed a ViraFEST assay step that expanded antigen-specific CD4+ T cells with viral peptide pools. On approximately day 9 of culture, CD4+ T cells were separated out. The specimen was CD4+ T cells from PBMCs cultured with HCoV-229E spike peptides, collected before COVID-19 vaccination. These receptors came from a human donor who received a COVID-19 vaccine.

The rearrangement links TRBV5-1 to TRBJ2-7; 11 nucleotides align to TRBD2. Germline V gives CDR1 SGHRS, CDR2 YFSETQ. V shed 4 bases and J 0 bases; nucleotides not matched to a gene: 3. The CDR3 consists of 15 residues. DNA for the CDR3: TGCGCCAGCAGCCCCCTAGCGGGAGGCTCCTACGAGCAGTACTTC. Amino acid sequence: CASSPLAGGSYEQYF.

The V and J genes are TRBV19 and TRBJ2-3, with 9 bases fitting TRBD2. Trimming took 7 bases from V and 4 from J; bases not matched to a gene: 12. CDR1 is LNHDA and CDR2 is SQIVND in the germline V gene (reference sequence). The CDR3 length is 16 residues. The CDR3 spells CASTSSGTSRADTQYF. In DNA form, the CDR3 reads TGTGCCAGTACATCCTCCGGGACTAGCAGGGCAGATACGCAGTATTTT.

In its sample, this clone was seen a few times. In nucleotides, the CDR3 is TGTGCCAGCAGCGAGGGACAGGGGAAAGATACGCAGTATTTT. The encoded protein is CASSEGQGKDTQYF. The rearrangement links TRBV3-1 (or the pseudogene TRBV3-2) to TRBJ2-3, with TRBD1 matching 10 bases. The germline gives CDR1 LGHDT, CDR2 YNNKEL (reference sequence). The CDR3 consists of 14 residues. V was pared by 5 bases and J by 5 bases, with 4 bases of the junction left unmatched.

The rearrangement uses TRBV9 and TRBJ2-5; D is unclear. V was clipped by 0 bases and J by 0 bases, with 6 bases between them. The V gene's germline CDR1 is SGDLS and CDR2 YYNGEE. This CDR3 spans 14 amino acids. The DNA of the CDR3 is TGTGCCAGCAGCGTAGGAACGCACCAAGAGACCCAGTACTTC. The encoded protein is CASSVGTHQETQYF.

The chain has TRBV5-5 and TRBJ1-5; 9 bases are shared with TRBD1. The V gene end was trimmed by 0 bases and the J gene end by 1 base; junction bases not matched to a gene: 5. Germline CDR1 reads SGHKS; CDR2 reads YYEKEE (reference sequence). This CDR3 is 17 amino acids long. The CDR3 sequence is CASSLGTGAVSNQPQHF. The CDR3 DNA sequence: TGTGCCAGCAGCTTGGGGACAGGGGCTGTAAGCAATCAGCCCCAGCATTTT.

V usage is TRBV5-1 and J usage is TRBJ2-5; D remains ambiguous. Trimming took 4 bases from V and 1 from J, leaving 5 bases between them. The CDR3 has 12 residues. Germline-derived CDR1 and CDR2 are SGHRS and YFSETQ. The CDR3 here is CASSASQETQYF. In DNA form, the CDR3 reads TGCGCCAGCAGCGCCTCCCAAGAGACCCAGTACTTC.

This clone was found a few times. The genes are TRBV29-1 and TRBJ2-1, with 13 bases lining up with TRBD2. Germline assignment: CDR1 SQVTM and CDR2 ANQGSEA. The CDR3 consists of 13 residues. The CDR3 sequence is CTTSGRAGNEQFF. The CDR3 coding sequence is TGCACAACTAGCGGGAGGGCCGGGAATGAGCAGTTCTTC.

The chain uses TRBV18 and TRBJ1-2, with D hard to call. This CDR3 has 14 residues. The V gene lost 3 bases and the J gene lost 8 bases, with 16 bases spanning the gap. Germline V gives CDR1 KGHSH, CDR2 LQKENI. Here the CDR3 DNA reads TGTGCCAGCTCACCCGTTCATAAAAGCGAAGGCTACACCTTC. Protein: CASSPVHKSEGYTF.

The chain couples TRBV6-5 to TRBJ1-6, with D possibly being TRBD1 (5 bases). The CDR3 extends over 15 amino acids. The germline V gene has CDR1 MNHEY and CDR2 SVGAGI. Trimming took 6 bases from V and 5 from J, leaving 14 bases between them. The CDR3 loop is CASRLDGADNSPLHF. The CDR3 DNA is TGTGCCAGCAGGCTAGACGGGGCTGATAATTCACCCCTCCACTTT.

The rearrangement joins TRBV18 to TRBJ2-3; 15 bases fit TRBD2. V was pared by 3 bases and J by 6 bases, with 7 bases of the junction left unmatched. The CDR3 has 17 amino acids. Germline V gene lookup returns CDR1 KGHSH and CDR2 LQKENI. CDR3 coding DNA: TGTGCCAGCTCACCTCGGACTAGCGGGGGGGTCCTGGATACGCAGTATTTT. Translated: CASSPRTSGGVLDTQYF.

The V call is TRBV6-1, the J call TRBJ1-5; D is perhaps TRBD1 (5 bases). The germline gives CDR1 MNHNS, CDR2 SASEGT. Trimming removed 2 bases at V and 0 bases at J, with 8 bases between. This CDR3 region has 15 residues. The CDR3: CASSEQGLSNQPQHF. DNA of the CDR3: TGTGCCAGCAGTGAACAGGGCCTTAGCAATCAGCCCCAGCATTTT.

The rearrangement joins TRBV28 to TRBJ1-5; D is perhaps TRBD1 (5 bases). The CDR3 is 16 residues long. Germline values: CDR1 MDHEN, CDR2 SYDVKM. Trimming left V 6 bases short and J 7 bases short, with 22 bases between. The CDR3 nucleotides read TGTGCCAGCAGGTACCGGGACGCTACCCTGTCCCAGCCCCAGCATTTT. Protein: CASRYRDATLSQPQHF. The variable domain in full, with the rest retrieved from reference TRBV28 and TRBJ1-5, is DVKVTQSSRYLVKRTGEKVFLECVQDMDHENMFWYRQDPGLGLRLIYFSYDVKMKEKGDIPEGYSVSREKKERFSLILESASTNQTSMYLCASRYRDATLSQPQHFGDGTRLSIL.

The rearrangement joins TRBV5-1 to TRBJ1-1, with a tentative D call TRBD1 (6 bases). V shed 4 bases and J shed 5 bases, with 12 bases lying between them. This CDR3 region has 13 residues. Germline loops: CDR1 SGHRS, CDR2 YFSETQ. DNA of the CDR3: TGCGCCAGCAGCAGCGGAGGGGGGACTGAAGCTTTCTTT. This codes for CASSSGGGTEAFF.

The CDR3 here is CASSYSKAGALDEQFF. In nucleotides, the CDR3 is TGTGCCAGCAGTTACTCGAAGGCGGGAGCTCTTGATGAGCAGTTCTTC. The rearrangement links TRBV6-5 to TRBJ2-1; 7 bases map to TRBD2. The CDR3 extends over 16 amino acids. Germline V gene data show CDR1 as MNHEY and CDR2 as SVGAGI. The V gene end was trimmed by 0 bases and the J gene end by 8 bases; junction bases not matched to a gene: 10.

This sequence joins TRBV7-2 and TRBJ1-3; no clear D gene. Germline values: CDR1 SGHTA, CDR2 FQGNSA. The CDR3 sequence is 16 residues long. Trimming removed 5 bases from V and 0 bases from J, with 14 bases in between. The CDR3 DNA follows: TGTGCCAGCAGCCTAGGGCCGGTGTCCTCTGGAAACACCATATATTTT. This sequence encodes CASSLGPVSSGNTIYF.

This clone was counted ten times or more. The chain has TRBV6-5 and TRBJ2-5; 11 bases line up with TRBD1. V trimming: 10 bases; J trimming: 4 bases; junction bases outside the gene matches: 2. This CDR3 is built from 12 residues. CDR1 is MNHEY and CDR2 is SVGAGI in the germline V gene. The CDR3 bases are TGTGCCACCGGGACAGGGGGAGAGACCCAGTACTTC. Its translation is CATGTGGETQYF.

J is TRBJ2-7 and V is TRBV9; no clear D. The V gene lost 7 bases and the J gene lost 5 bases, with 4 bases spanning the gap. The CDR3 contains 9 residues. Germline CDR1 reads SGDLS; CDR2 reads YYNGEE. The CDR3 nucleotides are TGTGCCAGCCAGAACGAGCAGTACTTC. The encoded protein is CASQNEQYF.

The chain joins TRBV6-4 to TRBJ1-6; D perhaps matches TRBD1 (6 bases). CDR1 MRHNA and CDR2 SNTAGT come from the germline V gene. V was clipped by 5 bases and J by 7 bases, with 9 bases between them. This CDR3 region has 13 residues. This CDR3 reads CASSPTGNSPLHF. CDR3 sequence (DNA): TGTGCCAGCAGTCCAACAGGGAATTCACCCCTCCACTTT.

The chain couples TRBV5-4 to TRBJ1-2; no firm D call. Germline CDR1 is SGHNT and CDR2 is YYREEE (reference sequence). This CDR3 has 14 residues. Between the trimmed V and J ends, which lost 2 bases and 5 bases, there was a span of 13 bases. The DNA of the CDR3 is TGTGCCAGCAGCTTTAGAGGCCAGGCGTATGGCTACACCTTC. Its translation is CASSFRGQAYGYTF.